This T cell receptor beta chain is from a study of monozygotic twins with inflammatory bowel disease. Whole-study findings and limits: Limited statistical power may explain no repertoire similarity difference between concordant and discordant twins.

The CDR3 has 17 residues. The germline V gene encodes CDR1 LGHDT and CDR2 YNNKEL (reference sequence). About this clonotype itself: Its antigen is undetermined.

Making each TCR library took around 3,400 ng of total RNA. Each CDR3 protein gets one entry in TCRdb, which reprocessed the 5' RACE reads and gives no DNA. This repertoire includes more than 300,000 distinct CDR3 sequences. This clonotype was obtained from a human donor with ulcerative colitis or Crohn's disease, or a healthy co-twin of an affected twin (not recorded which). The chain combines TRBV3-1 with TRBJ2-5; without DNA, the TCRdb call of TRBD1 cannot be checked. Sequencing was carried out using blood. The CDR3 loop is CASSPVLRGQGGETQYF.